Given below is one TCR beta chain in context. The table lists this clonotype with many counts. Its target antigen remains unknown. Per-nucleotide qualities are absent, and no much larger clonotype sits a single base away. TCRdb records Illumina HiSeq 1500 as the sequencer. TCRdb reworked the public reads: Q25 trimming with fastp, MiXCR clone assembly, productive beta chains retained. Identical CDR3 proteins give one entry, which carries the most common genes and DNA. The sample yields approximately 550,000 distinct CDR3 sequences; 15% to 20% were counted once. Of the sample, roughly a quarter is held by the ten largest clones. The data belong to a study of T cell repertoires in cytomegalovirus infection (dated by TCRdb to about 2019). The study in broad terms: The HLA type of each donor mattered for the analysis, because public TCR beta signatures pointed to carriage of CMV infection along with the matching HLA type.

General study outcomes and caveats: The ex vivo response was dominated by HLA-C-restricted CMV-specific TCR beta clonotypes, and the single most frequent clonotype in two of eight donors was supplied by these HLA-C-restricted clonotypes. In both this cohort and an independent cohort of under 450 donors, the cumulative frequency of public TCR beta family members distinguished carriers of CMV infection plus the relevant HLA type.

From its cysteine to its phenylalanine, the CDR3 spans 15 amino acids. Solely the CDR3 DNA is kept, with 45 bases framed from the first base. V trim: 3 bases; J trim: 6 bases; unmatched bases: 11. According to the germline V gene (reference sequence), CDR1 reads SEHNR and CDR2 reads FQNEAQ. The V and J genes are TRBV7-9 and TRBJ2-7, with 7 bases in between that match TRBD1. The specimen sequenced was CD8+ T cells from PBMCs. The receptor was isolated from a human donor in good health (CMV status not recorded). Some clones in this sample may be carry-over from other donors' samples. DNA sequence: TGTGCCAGCAGCTTTGGACAGGCGACCACTCCCGAGCAGTACTTC. This sequence encodes CASSFGQATTPEQYF.